The sequence of this TCR beta chain was determined in a study of blood T cells in healthy people across ages. The second PCR ran roughly 6 to 11 cycles with a sample-barcoded 5' primer and J-beta primers. Every cDNA molecule carried a tag from a template-switch adaptor bearing 12 random nucleotides. TCRdb re-called the 5' RACE reads through MiXCR, storing one row per CDR3 protein. The table records roughly 730,000 distinct CDR3 sequences, 45% to 70% of them present only once. This CDR3 region has 16 residues. V lost 1 base and J 4 bases, leaving 16 bases between the germline ends. Germline assignment: CDR1 MGHDK and CDR2 SYGVNS.

The rearrangement links TRBV25-1 to TRBJ1-2; perhaps TRBD1 as D (5 bases). The sequenced sample was blood. This TCR was recovered from a man between 35 and 55 years old in good health. This chain's CDR3 is CASSESGAGIPYGYTF. The CDR3 nucleotides are TGTGCCAGCAGTGAATCCGGGGCAGGGATCCCCTATGGCTACACCTTC.